The 21 T cell receptor beta chains reported below all come from one sample, sequenced in a study of CD8 T cells in ankylosing spondylitis. General observations from the study: About 8 highly homologous variants made up a TCR beta motif that seemed to typify ankylosing spondylitis blood.

For these receptors, no antigen is known. Via MiXCR, TCRdb re-called the 5' RACE reads, giving one row per CDR3 protein. Of more than 600,000 distinct CDR3 sequences listed, around 17% are singletons. Sequencing was performed on blood, either unsorted or a sorted T cell fraction (not recorded which). The receptors derive from a male donor with ankylosing spondylitis.

This clonotype was detected only a few times. This CDR3 is CASSLDFRFRYF. The CDR3 DNA reads as TGTGCCAGCAGCTTAGACTTTCGGTTTAGGTACTTC. V usage is TRBV11-2 and J usage is TRBJ2-4; D not certain. The CDR3 is made up of 12 amino acids. V lost 0 bases, J lost 15 bases, and 12 bases lay in between. The V gene's germline CDR1 is SGHAT and CDR2 FQNNGV.

In this sample, this clonotype turned up a few times. The chain couples TRBV7-9 to TRBJ1-1; the D gene is possibly TRBD1 (6 bases). V was shortened by 6 bases and J by 0 bases, with 14 bases between the two germline ends. The germline V gene encodes CDR1 SEHNR and CDR2 FQNEAQ (reference sequence). The CDR3 is made up of 15 amino acids. The CDR3 DNA reads as TGTGCCAGCAGACCTCGACAGGCCATGAACACTGAAGCTTTCTTT. Translated, it gives CASRPRQAMNTEAFF.

This clonotype has just a few counts. The chain is built from TRBV4-3 and TRBJ2-7; 7 nucleotides line up with TRBD2. The V segment lost 1 base and the J segment 4 bases; nucleotides outside the gene matches: 10. The germline V gene encodes CDR1 LGHNA and CDR2 YSLEER. CDR3 size: 16 residues. The CDR3: CASSQGWKTSRYEQYF. In DNA, the CDR3 is TGCGCCAGCAGCCAAGGATGGAAGACTAGCAGATACGAGCAGTACTTC.

This sequence joins TRBV15 and TRBJ2-3; the D gene is possibly TRBD2 (6 bases). The CDR3 is 15 amino acids. Trimming removed 5 bases from V and 4 bases from J, with 16 bases in between. Per the germline V gene, CDR1 is LNHNV and CDR2 is YYDKDF (reference sequence). CDR3 region: CATSLVASASDTQYF. The CDR3 nucleotides are TGTGCCACCAGCCTTGTGGCTAGCGCCTCAGATACGCAGTATTTT.

This clonotype was recorded many times. J is TRBJ2-5 and V is TRBV28; a possible D gene is TRBD2 (6 bases). CDR3 length: 14 residues. Trimming took off 6 bases at V and 2 bases at J, with 13 bases between the two ends. The germline V gene encodes CDR1 MDHEN and CDR2 SYDVKM. The CDR3 DNA follows: TGTGCCAGCAGCCTGCGCGCGGGGCAAGAGACCCAGTACTTC. It is translated as CASSLRAGQETQYF.

This clonotype has ten or more counts. This chain links TRBV9 with TRBJ2-1; 9 positions agree with TRBD2. V dropped 4 bases and J dropped 6; count of bases not matched to a gene: 5. This CDR3 region has 14 residues. Germline assignment: CDR1 SGDLS and CDR2 YYNGEE. CDR3 DNA sequence: TGTGCCAGCAGCCCGGGGACTAGCCGCAATGAGCAGTTCTTC. Protein sequence: CASSPGTSRNEQFF.

J is TRBJ2-2 and V is TRBV11-2; 10 bases align to TRBD2. The length of the CDR3 is 17 residues. The V gene end was trimmed by 5 bases and the J gene end by 0 bases; junction bases not matched to a gene: 6. In germline, CDR1 is SGHAT, CDR2 FQNNGV. The CDR3 loop reads CASSRLLAGANTGELFF. In DNA, the CDR3 is TGTGCCAGCAGCCGACTTCTAGCGGGGGCGAACACCGGGGAGCTGTTTTTT.

The table lists this clonotype with many counts. The rearrangement links TRBV5-1 to TRBJ2-2, with D possibly being TRBD1 (6 bases). The CDR3 contains 16 residues. CDR1 and CDR2 from the germline V gene are SGHRS and YFSETQ. The V gene lost 5 bases and the J gene lost 5 bases, with 19 bases spanning the gap. The CDR3 loop is CASRWTSQGRTGELFF. In nucleotides, the CDR3 is TGCGCCAGCAGATGGACTTCTCAGGGGAGAACCGGGGAGCTGTTTTTT.

This chain connects TRBV5-1 to TRBJ2-5; the D gene is possibly TRBD1 (5 bases). The CDR3 totals 14 residues. V was trimmed by 2 bases and J by 5 bases, leaving 13 bases between them. Per germline, CDR1 SGHRS and CDR2 YFSETQ. DNA of the CDR3: TGCGCCAGCAGCTTACCTGACCCAGGGGAGACCCAGTACTTC. Protein product: CASSLPDPGETQYF.

This chain joins TRBV27 and TRBJ2-7; no firm D call. The V gene's germline CDR1 is MNHEY and CDR2 SMNVEV (reference sequence). V gave up 0 bases and J gave up 5 bases, with 8 bases separating them. CDR3 length equals 13 residues. CDR3 in DNA: TGTGCCAGCAGTTTATCTACCCAAAACGAGCAGTACTTC. Its protein is CASSLSTQNEQYF.

This clonotype was found a few times. The rearrangement links TRBV2 to TRBJ2-1; no definite D call. The CDR3 spans 11 residues. Trimming shortened V by 3 bases and J by 9 bases, and 6 bases separated the two germline ends. The germline gives CDR1 SNHLY, CDR2 FYNNEI. The CDR3 DNA follows: TGTGCCAGCAGTGAGTGGGGTGAGCAGTTCTTC. Residues: CASSEWGEQFF.

This clonotype showed up just a few times. V gene TRBV19 combines with J gene TRBJ1-5; 9 bases align to TRBD1. CDR1 is LNHDA and CDR2 is SQIVND in the germline V gene (reference sequence). Trimming removed 9 bases from V and 2 bases from J; junction bases left unmatched: 5. The CDR3 is 14 amino acids. The CDR3 nucleotides read TGTGCCAGCAAGAGGACAGGGGGCAATCAGCCCCAGCATTTT. Its translation: CASKRTGGNQPQHF.

Only a few counts were recorded for this clonotype. The gene calls are TRBV12-3 or TRBV12-4 and TRBJ2-5, with D perhaps matching TRBD1 (5 bases). Trimming removed 2 bases at V and 6 bases at J, with 16 bases between. This CDR3 region has 15 residues. The CDR3: CASSLNLQGVKTQYF. The CDR3, as DNA: TGTGCCAGCAGTTTAAATCTCCAGGGTGTGAAGACCCAGTACTTC.

V is TRBV10-3 and J is TRBJ1-2; 9 nucleotides match TRBD1. This CDR3 is 17 amino acids long. Germline loops: CDR1 ENHRY, CDR2 SYGVKD. V gave up 7 bases and J gave up 2 bases; unmatched junction bases: 14. CDR3 sequence reads: CAIKTGGNLAGNYGYTF. The DNA for the CDR3 is TGTGCCATCAAGACAGGGGGGAACCTAGCTGGAAACTATGGCTACACCTTC.

The rearrangement links TRBV11-2 to TRBJ1-1; the match to TRBD1 covers 8 bases. CDR1 and CDR2 (germline): SGHAT, FQNNGV. This CDR3 is built from 14 residues. The V and J ends lost 4 bases and 7 bases, in that order; junction bases with no gene match: 8. CDR3 sequence: CASSSTRDRSEAFF. CDR3 sequence (DNA): TGTGCCAGCAGCTCAACTCGGGACAGGAGTGAAGCTTTCTTT.

The V and J genes are TRBV20-1 and TRBJ2-7, with TRBD2 matching 10 bases. Germline V lookup: CDR1 DFQATT, CDR2 SNEGSKA (reference sequence). V dropped 5 bases and J dropped 1; count of bases not matched to a gene: 8. The CDR3 covers 15 residues. Here the CDR3 reads CSAWESSGGSYEQYF. For the CDR3, the DNA is TGCAGTGCTTGGGAATCTAGCGGGGGATCCTACGAGCAGTACTTC.

This clonotype has a handful of counts. The chain carries TRBV12-3 or TRBV12-4 and TRBJ2-7; either TRBD1 or TRBD2 may fit D (5 bases each). There are 13 residues in the CDR3. V gave up 5 bases and J gave up 6 bases, with 14 bases separating them. CDR3 loop: CASSRTAGAEQYF. CDR3 coding DNA: TGTGCCAGCAGTAGGACGGCCGGGGCCGAGCAGTACTTC.

This clonotype has ten or more counts. This chain uses TRBV12-3 or TRBV12-4 with TRBJ1-5; a possible D gene is TRBD1 (5 bases). The CDR3 totals 14 residues. With 8 bases removed from V and 3 bases from J, the gap between germline ends came to 14 bases. CDR3 protein: CASGLGGNNQPQHF. As DNA, the CDR3 is TGTGCCAGCGGCCTCGGGGGGAACAATCAGCCCCAGCATTTT.

This clonotype came up a few times. This chain joins TRBV3-1 and TRBJ1-1; no clear D gene. Germline V gene sequence: CDR1 LGHDT, CDR2 YNNKEL (reference sequence). The V end was cut by 0 bases, the J end by 1 base, with 9 bases between. CDR3 length: 15 residues. The CDR3 loop is CASSQDTRGNTEAFF. In DNA, the CDR3 is TGTGCCAGCAGCCAAGATACCCGGGGGAACACTGAAGCTTTCTTT.

This chain links TRBV5-1 with TRBJ1-1; the D gene is possibly TRBD1 (5 bases). CDR1 is SGHRS and CDR2 is YFSETQ in the germline V gene. Trimming removed 2 bases from V and 7 bases from J, with 9 bases in between. The CDR3 is 12 residues long. Here the CDR3 DNA reads TGCGCCAGCAGCTTTATAGACAGTGAAGCTTTCTTT. Protein product: CASSFIDSEAFF.

The V and J genes are TRBV29-1 and TRBJ2-5, with 9 bases matching TRBD1. Trimming cost V 5 bases and J 5 bases; bases outside gene matches: 3. There are 12 residues in the CDR3. The germline V gene has CDR1 SQVTM and CDR2 ANQGSEA. For the CDR3, the DNA is TGCAGCGTTACAGGGGGCTGGGAGACCCAGTACTTC. Its translation: CSVTGGWETQYF. The entire variable domain, with the rest obtained from reference TRBV29-1 and TRBJ2-5, is as follows: SAVISQKPSRDICQRGTSLTIQCQVDSQVTMMFWYRQQPGQSLTLIATANQGSEATYESGFVIDKFPISRPNLTFSTLTVSNMSPEDSSIYLCSVTGGWETQYFGPGTRLLVL.